This T cell receptor (beta chain) is drawn from a study of T-cell reconstitution after alpha-beta-depleted transplantation in children. Study results and limitations: T cells produced anew were the main source of T-cell counts and diversity one year after transplant. By about two months after transplant, alpha-beta T cells reportedly arose from several hundred graft clones that had expanded.

Worth noting for this clonotype: Its target is not known.

The CDR3 sequence is 14 residues long. Trimming stripped 0 bases from V and 0 bases from J, with 8 bases between. The germline V gene encodes CDR1 DFQATT and CDR2 SNEGSKA (reference sequence). Unique molecular identifiers were built into the TCRbeta library. Each CDR3 protein gets one entry after TCRdb re-called the PCR reads with MiXCR. The repertoire has some 95,000 distinct CDR3 sequences, around a quarter of them found once; the top ten carry over 20%. Sample: PBMCs, taken before TCRalphabeta/CD19-depleted stem cell transplant. The V call is TRBV20-1, the J call TRBJ1-1; D is unclear. This TCR came from a boy aged 2 to 9 with acute lymphoblastic leukemia, due to receive a stem cell transplant. The CDR3 nucleotides read TGCAGTGCTAGAGAATCAGGCATGAACACTGAAGCTTTCTTT. This gives the protein CSARESGMNTEAFF.